These 29 T cell receptor beta chains were sequenced from one sample in a study of blood T cells in healthy people across ages. Using a J-beta primer mix together with a sample-barcoded 5' primer, a second PCR was run for about 6 to 12 cycles. From the 5' RACE reads, TCRdb called clonotypes with MiXCR, one entry per CDR3 protein. The sample lists 1.5 million or so distinct CDR3 sequences; about 43% were seen once. The specimen was blood. The source is a woman aged 18-30 years in good health.

The chain has TRBV7-2 and TRBJ2-1; either TRBD1 or TRBD2 may fit D (5 bases each). V was cut by 1 base and J by 8 bases, with 18 bases left in between. The CDR3 consists of 16 residues. Germline CDR1 is SGHTA and CDR2 is FQGNSA. The CDR3 loop reads CASSLGDLRWGYEQFF. DNA for the CDR3: TGTGCCAGCAGCTTAGGGGACCTTAGATGGGGCTATGAGCAGTTCTTC.

V usage is TRBV20-1 and J usage is TRBJ2-7, with 7 positions matching TRBD2. The CDR3 is 13 amino acids. Germline CDR1 DFQATT, CDR2 SNEGSKA (reference sequence). With V trimmed by 6 bases and J by 2 bases, 7 bases remained unmatched. The CDR3 bases are TGCAGTGCCACGACTAGCCTAACCTACGAGCAGTACTTC. It is translated as CSATTSLTYEQYF.

The rearrangement uses TRBV12-3 or TRBV12-4 and TRBJ1-2; possible D gene TRBD1, 6 bases. V lost 3 bases and J lost 0, with 17 bases in between. This CDR3 contains 17 residues. The CDR3 is CASSFRPGAHPNYGYTF. The CDR3 nucleotides are TGTGCCAGCAGTTTCCGGCCAGGGGCGCATCCTAACTATGGCTACACCTTC.

This chain links TRBV20-1 with TRBJ2-1; D is ambiguous. CDR1 is DFQATT and CDR2 is SNEGSKA in the germline V gene (reference sequence). The CDR3 length is 13 residues. V lost 1 base and J lost 8, with 12 bases in between. CDR3 DNA sequence: TGCAGTGCTAGAGGAGCACCCGGAGATGAGCAGTTCTTC. It codes for CSARGAPGDEQFF.

This clonotype turned up a few times. J is TRBJ1-1 and V is TRBV6-1; D possibly corresponds to TRBD1 (6 bases). V dropped 6 bases and J dropped 1 base, with 18 bases sitting between them. Germline CDR1 is MNHNS and CDR2 is SASEGT. CDR3 size: 16 residues. CDR3 nucleotides: TGTGCCAGCAGCCCAGACTCCGGGACACAGAACACTGAAGCTTTCTTT. This codes for CASSPDSGTQNTEAFF.

The sample holds a few counts of this clonotype. The chain combines TRBV12-3 or TRBV12-4 with TRBJ1-2, with D hard to call. Trimming took off 0 bases at V and 4 bases at J, with 15 bases between the two ends. The CDR3 covers 16 residues. The CDR3 sequence: CASSLARADGSYGYTF. The CDR3 region has the DNA TGTGCCAGCAGTTTAGCGCGGGCGGACGGAAGCTATGGCTACACCTTC.

This clonotype was picked up a small number of times. The chain employs TRBV20-1 and TRBJ2-1; D is ambiguous. The germline V and J ends were trimmed by 6 bases and 7 bases, with 10 bases remaining between them. The CDR3 runs to 11 residues. The germline gives CDR1 DFQATT, CDR2 SNEGSKA (reference sequence). CDR3 residues: CSAPKGNEQFF. The DNA for the CDR3 is TGCAGTGCCCCCAAGGGAAATGAGCAGTTCTTC.

This clonotype showed up just a few times. J is TRBJ2-1 and V is TRBV12-3 or TRBV12-4; perhaps TRBD1 as D (5 bases). V lost 0 bases and J 15 bases, leaving 12 bases between the germline ends. The CDR3 consists of 12 residues. The CDR3 loop reads CASSLAPRARFF. CDR3 DNA sequence: TGTGCCAGCAGTTTAGCCCCCAGGGCCAGGTTCTTC.

The rearrangement uses TRBV4-2 and TRBJ2-5; 13 nucleotides align to TRBD2. The junction had 3 bases not matched to a gene; V was cut back by 0 bases and J by 5 bases. Germline lookup yields CDR1 LGHNA and CDR2 YNFKEQ. This CDR3 is 16 amino acids long. The CDR3 loop reads CASSQELAGGRETQYF. CDR3 bases: TGTGCCAGCAGCCAAGAACTAGCGGGGGGGCGTGAGACCCAGTACTTC.

Details on this clonotype: Mismatch with germline at one junction end may stem from a read error. The gene calls are TRBV28 and TRBJ1-2; 9 bases map to TRBD1. Germline V lookup: CDR1 MDHEN, CDR2 SYDVKM. This CDR3 is 15 amino acids long. DNA for the CDR3: TGTGCCAGCAGTCCTCGGACAGGGGATAACTATGGCTGCACCTTC. This gives the protein CASSPRTGDNYGCTF.

The CDR3 is CASSTGPNQPQHF. In DNA, the CDR3 is TGTGCCAGCAGTACAGGGCCCAATCAGCCCCAGCATTTT. The chain links TRBV12-3 or TRBV12-4 to TRBJ1-5, with D possibly being TRBD1 (6 bases). The germline V and J ends were trimmed by 5 bases and 3 bases, with 8 bases remaining between them. The CDR3 runs 13 residues.

This clonotype was counted between two and nine times. This chain links TRBV10-1 with TRBJ1-6; D unresolved. V lost 0 bases and J 4 bases, leaving 10 bases between the germline ends. Germline-derived CDR1 and CDR2 are WNHNN and SYGVQD (reference sequence). The CDR3 totals 16 residues. CDR3 region: CASSESALGYNSPLHF. CDR3 DNA: TGCGCCAGCAGTGAGTCGGCCCTGGGGTATAATTCACCCCTCCACTTT.

This chain joins TRBV6-1 and TRBJ2-7; no clear D. This CDR3 is built from 15 residues. The V end was cut by 3 bases, the J end by 2 bases, with 14 bases between. The germline gives CDR1 MNHNS, CDR2 SASEGT. CDR3 amino acids: CASSEKIPRAYEQYF. The CDR3 region has the DNA TGTGCCAGCAGTGAGAAAATCCCGCGCGCCTACGAGCAGTACTTC.

This clonotype was picked up a small number of times. V is TRBV30 and J is TRBJ1-1, with D unresolved. Germline CDR1 and CDR2: GTSNPN and SVGIG (reference sequence). The CDR3 consists of 13 residues. Trimming removed 2 bases from V and 1 base from J, with 8 bases in between. Here the CDR3 reads CAWSTDTNTEAFF. DNA of the CDR3: TGTGCCTGGAGTACAGACACGAACACTGAAGCTTTCTTT.

This rearrangement joins TRBV29-1 to TRBJ2-1, with no clear D. V gave up 7 bases and J gave up 10 bases, with 11 bases separating them. Germline CDR1 SQVTM, CDR2 ANQGSEA. The CDR3 has 10 residues. CDR3 sequence: CSGITREQFF. CDR3 bases: TGCAGCGGAATAACGCGCGAGCAGTTCTTC.

The rearrangement uses TRBV5-1 and TRBJ2-3; TRBD2 matches 9 bases. The germline CDR1 and CDR2 sequences are SGHRS and YFSETQ. V lost 1 base, J lost 0 bases, and 9 bases stayed unmatched. The CDR3 extends over 18 amino acids. CDR3 DNA: TGCGCCAGCAGCTTGTGGGTAGCGGGGGCCTCTAGCACAGATACGCAGTATTTT. Its protein is CASSLWVAGASSTDTQYF. Drawing the rest from reference TRBV5-1 and TRBJ2-3, the complete variable domain is KAGVTQTPRYLIKTRGQQVTLSCSPISGHRSVSWYQQTPGQGLQFLFEYFSETQRNKGNFPGRFSGRQFSNSRSEMNVSTLELGDSALYLCASSLWVAGASSTDTQYFGPGTRLTVL.

This clonotype has more than one count but fewer than ten. This chain connects TRBV20-1 to TRBJ2-3, with D uncertain. The CDR3 consists of 15 residues. Per the germline V gene, CDR1 is DFQATT and CDR2 is SNEGSKA (reference sequence). Trimming removed 1 base from V and 4 bases from J, with 15 bases in between. This chain's CDR3 is CSARVNPPTADTQYF. In DNA form, the CDR3 reads TGCAGTGCTAGAGTTAATCCTCCGACGGCAGATACGCAGTATTTT.

The chain joins TRBV28 to TRBJ2-7; 7 nucleotides align to TRBD2. With 6 bases clipped from V and 2 bases from J, the junction kept 7 bases outside the gene matches. This CDR3 spans 14 amino acids. Germline assignment: CDR1 MDHEN and CDR2 SYDVKM. CDR3: CASSSGTYTYEQYF. The CDR3 DNA is TGTGCCAGCAGCAGCGGGACTTACACCTACGAGCAGTACTTC.

This clonotype was found a few times. The chain is built from TRBV6-2 or TRBV6-3 and TRBJ2-7; D perhaps matches TRBD2 (6 bases). The CDR3 contains 17 residues. V lost 8 bases and J 0 bases, leaving 23 bases between the germline ends. Germline CDR1 is MNHEY and CDR2 is SVGEGT. The CDR3 is CASPPLRRGRSSYEQYF. CDR3 in DNA: TGTGCCAGCCCCCCACTCCGGAGGGGCCGGAGCTCCTACGAGCAGTACTTC.

The chain employs TRBV6-1 and TRBJ2-3; 8 bases map to TRBD2. Germline-derived CDR1 and CDR2 are MNHNS and SASEGT. The CDR3 has 15 residues. Trimming at V came to 2 bases and at J to 2 bases, leaving 3 bases not matched to a gene. The CDR3 loop reads CASSESSGYTDTQYF. The DNA of the CDR3 is TGTGCCAGCAGTGAATCTAGCGGGTACACAGATACGCAGTATTTT.

The chain links TRBV20-1 to TRBJ1-2; 7 nucleotides align to TRBD1. The CDR3 is 16 amino acids. J gave up 0 bases and V 1 base, and 8 bases lay outside the gene matches. The germline V gene encodes CDR1 DFQATT and CDR2 SNEGSKA (reference sequence). Here the CDR3 DNA reads TGCAGTGCTAGAGCCCACCAGGGGGGAGCTAACTATGGCTACACCTTC. Its protein is CSARAHQGGANYGYTF.

This chain joins TRBV20-1 and TRBJ2-3; 14 nucleotides match TRBD2. V lost 6 bases to trimming and J lost 4 bases; unmatched junction nucleotides: 15. This CDR3 comprises 18 residues. Per germline, CDR1 DFQATT and CDR2 SNEGSKA (reference sequence). The CDR3 here is CSASNLRLAGGSADTQYF. The CDR3 DNA sequence: TGCAGTGCCTCAAACCTCCGACTAGCGGGAGGGTCGGCAGATACGCAGTATTTT.

The V call is TRBV12-3 or TRBV12-4, the J call TRBJ2-3; a weak D match, TRBD2 (7 bases). The V gene lost 4 bases and the J gene lost 4 bases, with 9 bases spanning the gap. The CDR3 spans 13 residues. The CDR3 loop reads CASSWEGADTQYF. As DNA, the CDR3 is TGTGCCAGCAGTTGGGAGGGGGCAGATACGCAGTATTTT.

This clonotype was picked up a small number of times. The J gene is TRBJ2-3, the V gene TRBV30; D is ambiguous. V lost 7 bases to trimming and J lost 2 bases, with 19 bases between them. The germline gives CDR1 GTSNPN, CDR2 SVGIG (reference sequence). This CDR3 comprises 15 residues. The CDR3 sequence is CASNEPFSYTDTQYF. The CDR3 bases are TGTGCCTCAAATGAACCTTTCTCCTACACAGATACGCAGTATTTT.

This chain uses TRBV20-1 with TRBJ2-1, with TRBD2 matching 8 bases. Looked up from germline, CDR1 is DFQATT and CDR2 is SNEGSKA (reference sequence). With V trimmed by 1 base and J by 9 bases, 5 bases remained unmatched. This CDR3 comprises 13 residues. CDR3 protein: CSARGEAGGEQFF. Written as DNA, the CDR3 is TGCAGTGCTAGAGGGGAGGCGGGGGGTGAGCAGTTCTTC.

This chain connects TRBV18 to TRBJ1-2; D unresolved. Germline V gene lookup returns CDR1 KGHSH and CDR2 LQKENI. There are 13 residues in the CDR3. The V gene lost 4 bases and the J gene lost 8 bases, with 14 bases spanning the gap. CDR3 in DNA: TGTGCCAGCTCACTTGGACCTTCGACGGGCTACACCTTC. It codes for CASSLGPSTGYTF.

This clonotype has just a few counts. The chain couples TRBV10-2 to TRBJ2-5; D is possibly TRBD2 (7 bases). The germline CDR1 and CDR2 sequences are WSHSY and SAAADI. Trimming removed 6 bases at V and 5 bases at J, with 16 bases between. The CDR3 spans 14 residues. The CDR3 region is CASSRGGSLETQYF. The CDR3 DNA is TGCGCCAGCAGCAGGGGAGGGTCGTTGGAGACCCAGTACTTC.

This clonotype turned up a few times. V gene TRBV20-1 combines with J gene TRBJ1-6; D possibly corresponds to TRBD1 (6 bases). Germline V gives CDR1 DFQATT, CDR2 SNEGSKA (reference sequence). This CDR3 contains 15 residues. The CDR3 is CSPRTASSYNSPLHF. CDR3 DNA sequence: TGCAGCCCACGGACAGCCAGCTCCTATAATTCACCCCTCCACTTT.

The chain is built from TRBV20-1 and TRBJ2-7; D is possibly TRBD1 or TRBD2 (5 bases each). V shed 3 bases and J shed 3 bases, with 15 bases lying between them. Germline assignment: CDR1 DFQATT and CDR2 SNEGSKA (reference sequence). There are 14 residues in the CDR3. As DNA, the CDR3 is TGCAGTGCTAGTTCAGGGAGTGGGGTCTACGAGCAGTACTTC. It translates to CSASSGSGVYEQYF.